The entry that follows covers one TCR beta chain sequence. CDR3 size: 13 residues. Looked up from germline, CDR1 is SQVTM and CDR2 is ANQGSEA. The sample belongs to a study of blood T cells in healthy people across ages. Sample-barcoded 5' priming and a J-beta primer mix drove a second PCR of about 6 to 12 cycles. TCRdb itself ran the 5' RACE reads through MiXCR, one entry per CDR3 protein. The sample holds roughly 800,000 distinct CDR3 sequences; 58% are singletons and the top ten take around 22%. The source material was blood. V usage is TRBV29-1 and J usage is TRBJ2-7, with 9 nucleotides matching TRBD1. This clonotype originated in a man aged 25-45 years in good health. Written as DNA, the CDR3 is TGCAGTGGCGGGACAGGGAACTCCTACGAGCAGTACTTC. Encoded protein: CSGGTGNSYEQYF.